The 25 T cell receptor beta chains below were found in one sample sequenced in a study of monozygotic twins with inflammatory bowel disease. TCRdb reprocessed the 5' RACE reads, keeping one entry per CDR3 protein, no DNA. With more than 300,000 distinct CDR3 sequences in the sample, the ten largest clones hold roughly 2.6%. The material sequenced was blood. These receptors came from a human donor with ulcerative colitis or Crohn's disease, or a healthy co-twin of an affected twin (not recorded which).

The V call is TRBV11-1, the J call TRBJ2-3. CDR1 and CDR2 (germline): SGHAT, FQDESV (reference sequence). This CDR3 spans 16 amino acids. The chain's CDR3 is CASSLGVFTAGDTQYF.

The V and J genes are TRBV5-4 and TRBJ2-3; TCRdb's D call, TRBD1, is unchecked because there is no DNA. The germline V gene encodes CDR1 SGHNT and CDR2 YYREEE (reference sequence). This CDR3 is built from 16 residues. CDR3: CASSLSGGFRTDTQYF.

CDR3 in amino acids: CASSLAIRVGEQFF. V usage is TRBV5-1 and J usage is TRBJ2-1. Looked up from germline, CDR1 is SGHRS and CDR2 is YFSETQ. This CDR3 contains 14 residues.

This chain connects TRBV3-1 to TRBJ2-7; TCRdb indicates TRBD1, and absent DNA this call remains unverified. Germline assignment: CDR1 LGHDT and CDR2 YNNKEL (reference sequence). The CDR3 has 17 residues. The CDR3 protein is CASSQARRGSTFYEQYF.

This chain uses TRBV10-3 with TRBJ1-2; without DNA, the TCRdb call of TRBD1 cannot be checked. Germline CDR1 ENHRY, CDR2 SYGVKD. The CDR3 is 14 amino acids. CDR3 sequence reads: CAIRESGGGDGYTF.

The gene calls are TRBV6-5 and TRBJ1-1. This CDR3 region has 13 residues. Germline V gene data show CDR1 as MNHEY and CDR2 as SVGAGI. This chain's CDR3 is CASSYYGDTEAFF.

V usage is TRBV20-1 and J usage is TRBJ2-1; absent DNA, TCRdb's TRBD2 call cannot be checked. The CDR3 is 16 amino acids. Germline V gives CDR1 DFQATT, CDR2 SNEGSKA (reference sequence). The CDR3 sequence is CSTYAPGTTSYNEQFF.

The J gene is TRBJ1-4, the V gene TRBV7-8; TCRdb's D call, TRBD1, is unchecked because there is no DNA. This CDR3 is 16 amino acids long. Germline V gene data show CDR1 as SGHVS and CDR2 as FQNEAQ. CDR3 residues: CASSLAVGRVNEKLFF. The full variable domain, completed using reference TRBV7-8 and TRBJ1-4, is GAGVSQSPRYKVAKRGQDVALRCDPISGHVSLFWYQQALGQGPEFLTYFQNEAQLDKSGLPSDRFFAERPEGSVSTLKIQRTQQEDSAVYLCASSLAVGRVNEKLFFGSGTQLSVL.

The CDR3 sequence is CASSLSPLETQYF. The chain recombines TRBV27 with TRBJ2-5; TCRdb names TRBD2, which stays unverified in the absence of DNA. The CDR3 spans 13 residues. CDR1 and CDR2 (germline): MNHEY, SMNVEV (reference sequence).

The chain carries TRBV7-2 and TRBJ1-2; TCRdb picks TRBD1, but there is no DNA to check that call. This CDR3 region has 15 residues. Germline values: CDR1 SGHTA, CDR2 FQGNSA. CDR3 residues: CASSLDRAGSYGYTF.

This chain joins TRBV30 and TRBJ1-6; TCRdb indicates TRBD1, and absent DNA this call remains unverified. CDR1 is GTSNPN, CDR2 SVGIG, per germline (reference sequence). This CDR3 has 14 residues. CDR3 sequence reads: CAWSVGTGDSPLHF.

The rearrangement links TRBV5-1 to TRBJ2-4. The CDR3 is 13 residues long. In germline, CDR1 is SGHRS, CDR2 YFSETQ. CDR3 sequence: CASSLDIGNIQYF.

The chain employs TRBV7-9 and TRBJ2-1; TCRdb proposes TRBD1, but this gene call is untestable without DNA. The CDR3 consists of 16 residues. Germline assignment: CDR1 SEHNR and CDR2 FQNEAQ (reference sequence). This CDR3 reads CASSLAPGRTNNEQFF. The full variable domain, with the rest looked up from reference TRBV7-9 and TRBJ2-1, is DTGVSQNPRHKITKRGQNVTFRCDPISEHNRLYWYRQTLGQGPEFLTYFQNEAQLEKSRLLSDRFSAERPKGSFSTLEIQRTEQGDSAMYLCASSLAPGRTNNEQFFGPGTRLTVL.

The chain links TRBV14 to TRBJ2-7; TCRdb's D call, TRBD2, is unchecked because there is no DNA. The germline CDR1 and CDR2 sequences are SGHDN and FVKESK. This CDR3 contains 17 residues. The CDR3 spells CASSWDRMSGPKDEQYF.

The chain recombines TRBV7-9 with TRBJ2-1; with no DNA, the TCRdb D assignment of TRBD1 cannot be verified. The CDR3 is 14 residues long. Germline V gene lookup returns CDR1 SEHNR and CDR2 FQNEAQ (reference sequence). This CDR3 is CASSGQGKTYEQFF.

The chain links TRBV28 to TRBJ1-6; TCRdb names TRBD1, which stays unverified in the absence of DNA. The CDR3 is 14 residues long. Germline V gives CDR1 MDHEN, CDR2 SYDVKM. The CDR3 loop is CASSSTGTGSPLHF.

This chain connects TRBV5-1 to TRBJ1-1; the D call of TRBD1 rests on TCRdb alone, since no DNA is present to check it. The CDR3 has 15 residues. Germline-derived CDR1 and CDR2 are SGHRS and YFSETQ. CDR3 residues: CASSPDQGLGTEAFF.

The chain is built from TRBV9 and TRBJ2-3; as DNA is missing, the TRBD1 call by TCRdb cannot be tested. CDR3 length equals 17 residues. Germline values: CDR1 SGDLS, CDR2 YYNGEE. The chain's CDR3 is CASSVVGDLASTDTQYF.

The V gene is TRBV5-6, the J gene TRBJ2-1; TCRdb's D gene call, TRBD2, goes unchecked for lack of DNA. The CDR3 is 17 residues long. The germline V gene encodes CDR1 SGHDT and CDR2 YYEEEE. The CDR3 is CASSSPLLAGSYNEQFF.

The J gene is TRBJ2-3, the V gene TRBV5-1; the D gene TCRdb calls, TRBD1, cannot be checked with no DNA. This CDR3 has 15 residues. Germline loops: CDR1 SGHRS, CDR2 YFSETQ. Here the CDR3 reads CASSLGRGVTDTQYF.

This rearrangement joins TRBV18 to TRBJ2-1; the TRBD1 assignment by TCRdb is unverifiable without DNA. The CDR3 covers 15 residues. CDR1 KGHSH and CDR2 LQKENI come from the germline V gene. The CDR3 here is CASSYPGTGLGEQFF.

The rearrangement uses TRBV7-6 and TRBJ2-5; TCRdb's D gene call, TRBD1, goes unchecked for lack of DNA. The CDR3 covers 17 residues. The V gene's germline CDR1 is SGHVS and CDR2 FNYEAQ. CDR3 sequence reads: CASSSRGQGRDAETQYF.

This chain connects TRBV6-2 or TRBV6-3 to TRBJ2-1; TCRdb lists TRBD1, though no DNA is available to test this call. From germline, CDR1 is MNHEY and CDR2 SVGEGT. This CDR3 has 13 amino acids. CDR3 loop: CASSYFQGREQFF.

The J gene is TRBJ1-5, the V gene TRBV12-3 or TRBV12-4; TCRdb calls TRBD1, which cannot be checked without DNA. The CDR3 totals 14 residues. The CDR3: CASTRNSWGQPQHF.

The chain combines TRBV12-3 or TRBV12-4 with TRBJ1-1; the D call of TRBD1 rests on TCRdb alone, since no DNA is present to check it. CDR3 length equals 13 residues. The CDR3 sequence is CASRGQPNTEAFF.